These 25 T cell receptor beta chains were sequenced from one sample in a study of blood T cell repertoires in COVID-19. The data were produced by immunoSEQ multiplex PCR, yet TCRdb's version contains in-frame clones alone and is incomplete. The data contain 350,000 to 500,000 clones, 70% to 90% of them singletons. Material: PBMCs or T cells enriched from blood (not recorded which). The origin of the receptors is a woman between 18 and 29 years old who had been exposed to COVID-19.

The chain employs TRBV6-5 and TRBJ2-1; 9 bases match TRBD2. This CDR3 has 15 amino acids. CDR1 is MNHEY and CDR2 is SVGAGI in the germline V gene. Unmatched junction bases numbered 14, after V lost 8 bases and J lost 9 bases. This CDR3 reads CASHSGTSYVGEQFF. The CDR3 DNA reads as TGTGCCAGCCACTCCGGGACTAGCTATGTCGGTGAGCAGTTCTTC.

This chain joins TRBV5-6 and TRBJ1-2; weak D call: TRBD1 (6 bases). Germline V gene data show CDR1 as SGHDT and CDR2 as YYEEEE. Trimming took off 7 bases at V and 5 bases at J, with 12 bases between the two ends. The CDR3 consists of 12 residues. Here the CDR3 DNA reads TGTGCCAGCCGACAGGAAACGTATGGCTACACCTTC. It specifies CASRQETYGYTF.

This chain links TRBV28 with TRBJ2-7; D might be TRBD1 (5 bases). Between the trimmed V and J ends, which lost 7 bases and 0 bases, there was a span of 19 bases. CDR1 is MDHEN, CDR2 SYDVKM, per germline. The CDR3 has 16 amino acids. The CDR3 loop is CASTMAPGLSSYEQYF. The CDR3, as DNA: TGTGCCAGCACAATGGCCCCAGGGCTGAGCTCCTACGAGCAGTACTTC.

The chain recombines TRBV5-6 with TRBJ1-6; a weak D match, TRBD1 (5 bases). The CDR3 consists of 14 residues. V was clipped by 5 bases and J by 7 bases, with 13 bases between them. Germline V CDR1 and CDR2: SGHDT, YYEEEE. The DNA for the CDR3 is TGTGCCAGCAGGCCGGGACTGATAAATTCACCCCTCCACTTT. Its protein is CASRPGLINSPLHF.

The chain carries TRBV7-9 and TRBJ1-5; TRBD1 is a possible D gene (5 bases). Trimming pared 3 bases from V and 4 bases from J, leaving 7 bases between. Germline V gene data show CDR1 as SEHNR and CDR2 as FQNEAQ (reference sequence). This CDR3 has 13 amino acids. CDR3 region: CASSFPGNQPQHF. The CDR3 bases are TGTGCCAGCAGCTTCCCAGGGAATCAGCCCCAGCATTTT.

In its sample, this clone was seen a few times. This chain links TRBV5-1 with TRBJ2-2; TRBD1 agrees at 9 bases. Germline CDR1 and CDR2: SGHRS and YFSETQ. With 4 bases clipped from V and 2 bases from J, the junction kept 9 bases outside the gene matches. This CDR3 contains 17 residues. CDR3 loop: CASSTPRDRANTGELFF. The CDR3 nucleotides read TGCGCCAGCAGCACCCCCCGGGACAGGGCCAACACCGGGGAGCTGTTTTTT.

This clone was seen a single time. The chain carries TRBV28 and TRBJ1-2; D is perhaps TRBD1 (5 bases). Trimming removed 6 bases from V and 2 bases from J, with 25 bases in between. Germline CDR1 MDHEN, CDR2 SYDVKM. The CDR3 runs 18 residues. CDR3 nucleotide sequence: TGTGCCAGCAGGGAAAATGATGGGGCGGCATGGGTAAACTATGGCTACACCTTC. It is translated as CASRENDGAAWVNYGYTF.

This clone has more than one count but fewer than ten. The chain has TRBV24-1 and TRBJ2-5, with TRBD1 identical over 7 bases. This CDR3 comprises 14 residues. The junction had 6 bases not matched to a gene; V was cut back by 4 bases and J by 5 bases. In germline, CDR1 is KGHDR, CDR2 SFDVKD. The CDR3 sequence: CATSESTGKETQYF. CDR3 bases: TGTGCCACCAGTGAGTCGACAGGGAAGGAGACCCAGTACTTC.

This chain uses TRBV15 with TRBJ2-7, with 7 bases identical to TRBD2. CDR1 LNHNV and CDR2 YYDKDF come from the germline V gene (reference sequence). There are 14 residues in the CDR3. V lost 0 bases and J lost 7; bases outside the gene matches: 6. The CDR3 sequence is CATSRERGVGEQYF. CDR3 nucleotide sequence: TGTGCCACCAGCAGAGAACGGGGGGTTGGTGAGCAGTACTTC.

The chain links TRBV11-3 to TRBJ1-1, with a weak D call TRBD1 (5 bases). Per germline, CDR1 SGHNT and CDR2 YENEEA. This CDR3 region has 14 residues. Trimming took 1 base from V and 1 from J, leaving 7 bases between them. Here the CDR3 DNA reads TGTGCCAGCAGCTTAGGCAGGGCGAACACTGAAGCTTTCTTT. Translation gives CASSLGRANTEAFF. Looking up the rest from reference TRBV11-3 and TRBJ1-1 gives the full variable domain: EAGVVQSPRYKIIEKKQPVAFWCNPISGHNTLYWYLQNLGQGPELLIRYENEEAVDDSQLPKDRFSAERLKGVDSTLKIQPAELGDSAVYLCASSLGRANTEAFFGQGTRLTVV.

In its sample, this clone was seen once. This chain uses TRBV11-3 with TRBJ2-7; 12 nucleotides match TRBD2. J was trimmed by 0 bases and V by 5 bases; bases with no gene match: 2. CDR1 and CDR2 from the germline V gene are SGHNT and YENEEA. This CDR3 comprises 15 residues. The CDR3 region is CASSLAGGGSYEQYF. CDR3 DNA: TGTGCCAGCAGCCTAGCGGGAGGGGGCTCCTACGAGCAGTACTTC.

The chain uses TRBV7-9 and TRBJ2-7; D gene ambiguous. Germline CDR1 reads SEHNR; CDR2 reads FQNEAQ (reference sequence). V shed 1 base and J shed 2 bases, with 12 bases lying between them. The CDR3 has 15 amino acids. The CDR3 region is CASSLGRDRPYEQYF. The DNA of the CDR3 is TGTGCCAGCAGCTTAGGGAGAGATAGACCCTACGAGCAGTACTTC.

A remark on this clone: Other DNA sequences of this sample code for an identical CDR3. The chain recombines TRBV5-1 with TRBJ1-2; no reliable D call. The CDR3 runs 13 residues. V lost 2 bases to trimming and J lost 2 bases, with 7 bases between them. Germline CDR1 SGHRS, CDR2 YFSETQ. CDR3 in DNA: TGCGCCAGCAGCTTTTCCGTGAACTATGGCTACACCTTC. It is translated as CASSFSVNYGYTF.

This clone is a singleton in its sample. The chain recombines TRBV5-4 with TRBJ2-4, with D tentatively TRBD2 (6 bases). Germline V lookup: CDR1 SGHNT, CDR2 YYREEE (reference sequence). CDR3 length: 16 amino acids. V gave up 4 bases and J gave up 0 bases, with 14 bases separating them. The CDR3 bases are TGTGCCAGCAGCGCCGGGGGAGACCTAGCCAAAAACATTCAGTACTTC. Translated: CASSAGGDLAKNIQYF.

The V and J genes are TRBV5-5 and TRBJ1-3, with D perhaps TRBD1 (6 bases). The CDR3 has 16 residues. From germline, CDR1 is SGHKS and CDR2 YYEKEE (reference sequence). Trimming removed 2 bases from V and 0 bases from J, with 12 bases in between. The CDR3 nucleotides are TGTGCCAGCAGCTTACTAGACAGGATCTCTGGAAACACCATATATTTT. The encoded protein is CASSLLDRISGNTIYF.

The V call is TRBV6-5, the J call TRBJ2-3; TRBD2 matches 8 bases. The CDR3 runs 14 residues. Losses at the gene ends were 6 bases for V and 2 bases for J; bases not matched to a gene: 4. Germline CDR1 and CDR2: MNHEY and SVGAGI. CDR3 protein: CASRAGGLTDTQYF. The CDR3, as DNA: TGTGCCAGCAGGGCGGGGGGCCTCACAGATACGCAGTATTTT.

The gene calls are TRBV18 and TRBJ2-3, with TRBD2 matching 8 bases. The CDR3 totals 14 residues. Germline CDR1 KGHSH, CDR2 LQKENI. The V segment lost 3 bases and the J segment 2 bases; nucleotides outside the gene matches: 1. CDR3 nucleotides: TGTGCCAGCTCACCTAGCGGGAACACAGATACGCAGTATTTT. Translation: CASSPSGNTDTQYF.

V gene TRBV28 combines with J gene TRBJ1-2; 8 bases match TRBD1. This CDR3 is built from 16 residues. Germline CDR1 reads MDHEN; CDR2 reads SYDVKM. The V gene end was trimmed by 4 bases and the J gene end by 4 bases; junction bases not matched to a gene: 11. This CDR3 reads CASSYPGTGGGYGYTF. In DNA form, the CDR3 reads TGTGCCAGCAGTTACCCCGGGACAGGAGGGGGCTATGGCTACACCTTC.

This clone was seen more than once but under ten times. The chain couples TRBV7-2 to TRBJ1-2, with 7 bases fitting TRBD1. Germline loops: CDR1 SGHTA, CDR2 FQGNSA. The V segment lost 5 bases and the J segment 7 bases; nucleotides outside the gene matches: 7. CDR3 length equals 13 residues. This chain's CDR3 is CASSPLAGGGYTF. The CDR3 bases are TGTGCCAGCAGCCCCCTGGCAGGGGGTGGCTACACCTTC.

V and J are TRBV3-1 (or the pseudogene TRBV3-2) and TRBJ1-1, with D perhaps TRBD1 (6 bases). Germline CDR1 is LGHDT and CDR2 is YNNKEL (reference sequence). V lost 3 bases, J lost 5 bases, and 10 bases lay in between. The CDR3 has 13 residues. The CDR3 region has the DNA TGTGCCAGCAGCCAGGGGGCAAGGACTGAAGCTTTCTTT. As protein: CASSQGARTEAFF.

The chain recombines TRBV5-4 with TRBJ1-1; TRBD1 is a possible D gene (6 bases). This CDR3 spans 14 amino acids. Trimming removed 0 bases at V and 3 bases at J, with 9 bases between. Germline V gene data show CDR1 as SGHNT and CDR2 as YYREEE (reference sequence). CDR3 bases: TGTGCCAGCAGCTTGGTACAGGGCCACACTGAAGCTTTCTTT. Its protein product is CASSLVQGHTEAFF.

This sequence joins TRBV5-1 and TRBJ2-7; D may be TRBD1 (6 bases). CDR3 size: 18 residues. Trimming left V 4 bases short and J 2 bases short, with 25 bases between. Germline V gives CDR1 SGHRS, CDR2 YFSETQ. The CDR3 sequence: CASSPSLQGRVITYEQYF. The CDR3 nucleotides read TGCGCCAGCAGCCCTTCTCTCCAGGGGCGCGTGATAACCTACGAGCAGTACTTC.

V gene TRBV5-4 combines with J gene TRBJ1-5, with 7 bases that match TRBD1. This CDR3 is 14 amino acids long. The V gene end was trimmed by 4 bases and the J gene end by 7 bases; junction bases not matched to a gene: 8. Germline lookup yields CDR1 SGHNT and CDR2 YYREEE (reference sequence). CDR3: CASSLRDSGQPQHF. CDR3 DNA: TGTGCCAGCAGCCTCCGGGACAGTGGGCAGCCCCAGCATTTT.

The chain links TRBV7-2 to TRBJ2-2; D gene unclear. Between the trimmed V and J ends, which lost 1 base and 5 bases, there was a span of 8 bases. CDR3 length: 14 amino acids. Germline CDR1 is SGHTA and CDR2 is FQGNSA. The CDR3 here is CASSLVAMTGELFF. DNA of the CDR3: TGTGCCAGCAGCTTAGTGGCAATGACCGGGGAGCTGTTTTTT.

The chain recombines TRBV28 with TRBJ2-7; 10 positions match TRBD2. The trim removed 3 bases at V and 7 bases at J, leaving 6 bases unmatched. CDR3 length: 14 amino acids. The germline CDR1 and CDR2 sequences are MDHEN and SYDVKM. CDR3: CASSFGAGGLEQYF. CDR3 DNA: TGTGCCAGCAGTTTTGGAGCGGGGGGGCTTGAGCAGTACTTC.